The 9 T cell receptor beta chains in this list originate from one sample, sequenced in a study of cytomegalovirus exposure and HLA in healthy donors. PCR amplification relied on 60 Vbeta primers (plus 13 Jbeta primers). Only in-frame clones appear in the TCRdb table, and some are missing; sequencing was by immunoSEQ multiplex PCR. The listing contains 200,000 or so clones. The sequencing input was PBMCs. These receptors came from a girl aged 2 to 10 in good health and CMV-seropositive.

The gene calls are TRBV10-3 and TRBJ2-1, with 7 bases fitting TRBD1. This CDR3 contains 15 residues. Germline V gives CDR1 ENHRY, CDR2 SYGVKD. With V trimmed by 3 bases and J by 10 bases, 12 bases remained unmatched. The CDR3: CAISDVVGRGFEQFF. The CDR3 region has the DNA TGTGCCATCAGTGATGTGGTTGGCAGGGGGTTCGAGCAGTTCTTC.

The CDR3 DNA reads TGTGCCACCAGCAGAGTGGGCAAGAGCACAGATACGCAGTATTTT. This codes for CATSRVGKSTDTQYF. The chain uses TRBV15 and TRBJ2-3; no firm D call. The CDR3 consists of 15 residues. Trimming left V 1 base short and J 0 bases short, with 8 bases between. Germline loops: CDR1 LNHNV, CDR2 YYDKDF (reference sequence).

The chain links TRBV6-5 to TRBJ2-5; 9 bases are shared with TRBD2. CDR1 MNHEY and CDR2 SVGAGI come from the germline V gene. The CDR3 has 15 residues. Trimming cost V 6 bases and J 2 bases; bases outside gene matches: 7. CDR3 region: CASSLAGVRQETQYF. CDR3 coding DNA: TGTGCCAGCAGCTTAGCGGGAGTCCGGCAAGAGACCCAGTACTTC.

This rearrangement joins TRBV5-1 to TRBJ1-1, with 10 bases fitting TRBD1. The CDR3 has 12 amino acids. The junction had 0 bases not matched to a gene; V was cut back by 7 bases and J by 3 bases. Germline V gives CDR1 SGHRS, CDR2 YFSETQ. The CDR3 DNA follows: TGCGCCAGCGGGACAGGGGACACTGAAGCTTTCTTT. Translating it yields CASGTGDTEAFF.

This rearrangement joins TRBV30 to TRBJ2-5, with D maybe TRBD1 (6 bases). The CDR3 has 11 residues. The V and J ends lost 5 bases and 5 bases respectively, with 9 bases between them. Germline V lookup: CDR1 GTSNPN, CDR2 SVGIG (reference sequence). CDR3 loop: CAWGQGETQYF. For the CDR3, the DNA is TGTGCCTGGGGCCAGGGGGAGACCCAGTACTTC. Full variable domain (missing parts from reference TRBV30 and TRBJ2-5): SQTIHQWPATLVQPVGSPLSLECTVEGTSNPNLYWYRQAAGRGLQLLFYSVGIGQISSEVPQNLSASRPQDRQFILSSKKLLLSDSGFYLCAWGQGETQYFGPGTRLLVL.

The V and J genes are TRBV28 and TRBJ1-5; no clear D. Trimming stripped 6 bases from V and 2 bases from J, with 14 bases between. The CDR3 has 15 residues. The germline V gene has CDR1 MDHEN and CDR2 SYDVKM. DNA for the CDR3: TGTGCCAGCAGCAACGGAAGCGGGGGCAATCAGCCCCAGCATTTT. It encodes CASSNGSGGNQPQHF.

The V call is TRBV9, the J call TRBJ1-1, with unresolved D. V was clipped by 0 bases and J by 1 base, with 13 bases between them. The CDR3 has 16 amino acids. CDR1 and CDR2 (germline): SGDLS, YYNGEE. This chain's CDR3 is CASSVGIIQPNTEAFF. CDR3 bases: TGTGCCAGCAGCGTAGGGATCATACAGCCGAACACTGAAGCTTTCTTT.

This chain connects TRBV5-1 to TRBJ1-1; 10 nucleotides line up with TRBD1. After removal of 4 bases from V and 4 bases from J, the junction contained 16 bases not matched to a gene. The CDR3 length is 18 residues. From germline, CDR1 is SGHRS and CDR2 YFSETQ. The CDR3 region is CASSARQGAWSKGTEAFF. The CDR3 DNA sequence: TGCGCCAGCAGCGCACGACAGGGGGCTTGGAGTAAGGGCACTGAAGCTTTCTTT.

This chain links TRBV13 with TRBJ2-7; TRBD1 matches at 7 bases. The V segment lost 6 bases and the J segment 1 base; nucleotides outside the gene matches: 0. Germline V lookup: CDR1 PRHDT, CDR2 FYEKMQ (reference sequence). This CDR3 spans 12 amino acids. The CDR3 reads CASRGQSYEQYF. The CDR3 coding sequence is TGTGCCAGCAGGGGACAGTCCTACGAGCAGTACTTC.